These 22 T cell receptor beta chains share one sample of origin, sequenced in a study of T cells in localized non-small cell lung cancer. Method: immunoSEQ multiplex PCR; TCRdb's copy keeps in-frame clones and lacks some. The sample records 25,000 to 30,000 clones, around 92% being singletons. The material sequenced was peripheral blood mononuclear cells, taken before any cancer treatment. All receptors derive from a woman aged 35 to 69 with stage III lung adenocarcinoma.

J is TRBJ2-7 and V is TRBV6-5; possibly TRBD1 for D (6 bases). Germline values: CDR1 MNHEY, CDR2 SVGAGI. This CDR3 spans 13 amino acids. V lost 4 bases and J 6 bases, leaving 13 bases between the germline ends. CDR3 nucleotides: TGTGCCAGCAGTTCAGGGGAAGGGGGCGAGCAGTACTTC. It is translated as CASSSGEGGEQYF.

The CDR3 sequence: CASSRSGGPTYEQYF. The CDR3 nucleotides are TGTGCCAGTAGTAGGTCTGGCGGGCCGACCTACGAGCAGTACTTC. The rearrangement joins TRBV19 to TRBJ2-7, with TRBD2 as a possible D gene (5 bases). This CDR3 has 15 residues. Germline V lookup: CDR1 LNHDA, CDR2 SQIVND (reference sequence). Trimming removed 4 bases from V and 2 bases from J, with 15 bases in between.

V gene TRBV7-8 combines with J gene TRBJ1-6; D uncertain. V was trimmed by 1 base and J by 7 bases, leaving 5 bases between them. Germline values: CDR1 SGHVS, CDR2 FQNEAQ. The CDR3 covers 13 residues. CDR3 in DNA: TGTGCCAGCAGCTTAGACGGCAATTCACCCCTCCACTTT. Its translation: CASSLDGNSPLHF.

CDR3: CASSYSPEEQLEKLFF. In DNA form, the CDR3 reads TGTGCCAGCAGTTACTCGCCTGAAGAGCAGCTTGAAAAACTGTTTTTT. V is TRBV6-6 and J is TRBJ1-4; D unresolved. The V gene's germline CDR1 is MNHNY and CDR2 SVGAGI (reference sequence). This CDR3 has 16 amino acids. V was pared by 0 bases and J by 7 bases, with 15 bases between.

The chain has TRBV19 and TRBJ2-1; tentatively, D is TRBD2 (5 bases). V was pared by 3 bases and J by 4 bases, with 7 bases between. The CDR3 covers 13 residues. From germline, CDR1 is LNHDA and CDR2 SQIVND (reference sequence). For the CDR3, the DNA is TGTGCCAGTAGTATGACGGGGTACAATGAGCAGTTCTTC. Its translation is CASSMTGYNEQFF.

The rearrangement uses TRBV27 and TRBJ1-1; D gene unclear. The germline V gene has CDR1 MNHEY and CDR2 SMNVEV (reference sequence). V was pared by 6 bases and J by 4 bases, with 12 bases between. The CDR3 spans 13 residues. The CDR3 coding sequence is TGTGCCAGCAGCGAGCGTCGCGGCACTGAAGCTTTCTTT. This sequence encodes CASSERRGTEAFF.

The rearrangement links TRBV12-5 to TRBJ1-2, with 11 bases that match TRBD1. V trimming: 4 bases; J trimming: 4 bases; junction bases outside the gene matches: 2. The CDR3 covers 14 residues. The germline CDR1 and CDR2 sequences are LGHNT and FRNRAP. The CDR3 protein is CASGYGTGGYGYTF. CDR3 nucleotides: TGTGCTAGTGGTTACGGGACAGGGGGCTATGGCTACACCTTC.

For this clone: Other nucleotide sequences in the sample specify the same CDR3. The V call is TRBV10-3, the J call TRBJ1-3; perhaps TRBD1 as D (6 bases). Between the trimmed V and J ends, which lost 9 bases and 2 bases, there was a span of 11 bases. The CDR3 contains 13 residues. Germline loops: CDR1 ENHRY, CDR2 SYGVKD. CDR3 bases: TGTGCCATTAGGGGGGGTCCTGGAAACACCATATATTTT. Its translation: CAIRGGPGNTIYF.

The rearrangement links TRBV29-1 to TRBJ2-1, with 12 positions matching TRBD1. V trimming: 6 bases; J trimming: 10 bases; junction bases outside the gene matches: 7. The germline gives CDR1 SQVTM, CDR2 ANQGSEA. The CDR3 consists of 13 residues. The CDR3 nucleotides are TGCAGCGTCCACGGGACAGGGGGCTACGAGCAGTTCTTC. This gives the protein CSVHGTGGYEQFF.

Judged by abundance, this clone is large. The chain links TRBV29-1 to TRBJ2-7, with TRBD1 matching over 9 bases. Germline assignment: CDR1 SQVTM and CDR2 ANQGSEA. CDR3 length equals 13 residues. V lost 4 bases and J lost 3; bases outside the gene matches: 4. The CDR3 here is CSVAEDRGYEQYF. The CDR3 bases are TGCAGCGTTGCCGAGGACAGGGGCTACGAGCAGTACTTC.

CDR3 DNA: TGTGCCAGCAGTGAATCTCCGGGACTAGCTTGGTTCTTC. Translation: CASSESPGLAWFF. This sequence joins TRBV25-1 and TRBJ2-1; 9 bases are a match to TRBD2. CDR1 is MGHDK and CDR2 is SYGVNS in the germline V gene. Trimming took 1 base from V and 15 from J; bases not matched to a gene: 7. This CDR3 contains 13 residues. Full variable domain (rest looked up from reference TRBV25-1 and TRBJ2-1): EADIYQTPRYLVIGTGKKITLECSQTMGHDKMYWYQQDPGMELHLIHYSYGVNSTEKGDLSSESTVSRIRTEHFPLTLESARPSHTSQYLCASSESPGLAWFFGPGTRLTVL.

The V and J genes are TRBV29-1 and TRBJ1-1; D gene ambiguous. V was clipped by 3 bases and J by 4 bases, with 12 bases between them. The germline V gene encodes CDR1 SQVTM and CDR2 ANQGSEA. The CDR3 has 13 residues. DNA of the CDR3: TGCAGCGTTGAGTATAGAGGGAGCACTGAAGCTTTCTTT. As protein: CSVEYRGSTEAFF.

The rearrangement uses TRBV29-1 and TRBJ2-2, with TRBD2 matching 12 bases. Trimming took 4 bases from V and 4 from J; bases not matched to a gene: 4. Germline V CDR1 and CDR2: SQVTM, ANQGSEA. The CDR3 is made up of 15 amino acids. The CDR3 is CSVVTSGSTTGELFF. As DNA, the CDR3 is TGCAGCGTTGTGACTAGCGGGAGTACCACCGGGGAGCTGTTTTTT.

The CDR3 DNA sequence: TGTGCCAGCAGCTTAGACCAAGAGCAGTTCTTC. Translated: CASSLDQEQFF. The rearrangement uses TRBV7-8 and TRBJ2-1; D gene unclear. The CDR3 totals 11 residues. Germline V gene sequence: CDR1 SGHVS, CDR2 FQNEAQ. V was cut by 1 base and J by 10 bases, with 5 bases left in between.

The chain carries TRBV6-5 and TRBJ1-1; 7 bases line up with TRBD1. The trim removed 6 bases at V and 8 bases at J, leaving 6 bases unmatched. Per the germline V gene, CDR1 is MNHEY and CDR2 is SVGAGI. CDR3 size: 12 residues. The CDR3 sequence is CASRNGGQEAFF. The CDR3 DNA reads as TGTGCCAGCAGGAATGGGGGACAGGAAGCTTTCTTT.

The V gene is TRBV19, the J gene TRBJ1-2; tentative D call: TRBD1 (6 bases). CDR1 is LNHDA and CDR2 is SQIVND in the germline V gene (reference sequence). There are 14 residues in the CDR3. Trimming shortened V by 4 bases and J by 7 bases, and 16 bases separated the two germline ends. In nucleotides, the CDR3 is TGTGCCAGTAGTACACAGGGACCTATTTCTGGCTACACCTTC. Translated, it gives CASSTQGPISGYTF.

The chain is built from TRBV5-1 and TRBJ2-7; 7 bases match TRBD1. CDR1 and CDR2 from the germline V gene are SGHRS and YFSETQ. This CDR3 contains 16 residues. V was pared by 2 bases and J by 1 base, with 9 bases of the junction left unmatched. CDR3 sequence reads: CASSFPRDRSSYEQYF. As DNA, the CDR3 is TGCGCCAGCAGCTTCCCCCGGGACAGAAGTTCCTACGAGCAGTACTTC. The full variable domain, its missing parts supplied by reference TRBV5-1 and TRBJ2-7, is KAGVTQTPRYLIKTRGQQVTLSCSPISGHRSVSWYQQTPGQGLQFLFEYFSETQRNKGNFPGRFSGRQFSNSRSEMNVSTLELGDSALYLCASSFPRDRSSYEQYFGPGTRLTVT.

V is TRBV11-2 and J is TRBJ1-2; tentative D call: TRBD1 (6 bases). Trimming cost V 3 bases and J 3 bases, with 8 bases left between them. The germline V gene encodes CDR1 SGHAT and CDR2 FQNNGV. This CDR3 contains 13 residues. The CDR3 nucleotides read TGTGCCAGCAGCTTTTCAGGGGACTATGGCTACACCTTC. This encodes CASSFSGDYGYTF.

The CDR3 DNA reads TGCGCCAGCAGCCCTTTAGGGGTCTCAAATGAAAAACTGTTTTTT. This translates into CASSPLGVSNEKLFF. The V gene is TRBV5-1, the J gene TRBJ1-4; TRBD1 is a possible D gene (5 bases). In germline, CDR1 is SGHRS, CDR2 YFSETQ. The CDR3 length is 15 residues. Trimming pared 4 bases from V and 5 bases from J, leaving 15 bases between. Supplemented by reference TRBV5-1 and TRBJ1-4, the full variable domain reads KAGVTQTPRYLIKTRGQQVTLSCSPISGHRSVSWYQQTPGQGLQFLFEYFSETQRNKGNFPGRFSGRQFSNSRSEMNVSTLELGDSALYLCASSPLGVSNEKLFFGSGTQLSVL.

The genes are TRBV5-1 and TRBJ1-3; 7 bases line up with TRBD1. The ends lost 4 bases at V and 0 bases at J; junction bases unmatched: 4. Per germline, CDR1 SGHRS and CDR2 YFSETQ. This CDR3 contains 15 residues. CDR3: CASSLGTASGNTIYF. The CDR3 coding sequence is TGCGCCAGCAGCCTGGGGACAGCCTCTGGAAACACCATATATTTT.

The rearrangement joins TRBV14 to TRBJ1-2; D gene uncertain. The V and J ends lost 4 bases and 3 bases respectively, with 18 bases between them. The CDR3 loop spans 16 amino acids. CDR1 and CDR2 (germline): SGHDN, FVKESK. The CDR3 protein is CASSPETGKGDYGYTF. For the CDR3, the DNA is TGTGCCAGCAGCCCAGAGACGGGTAAAGGCGACTATGGCTACACCTTC.

This clone was recorded only once. The chain recombines TRBV28 with TRBJ2-5, with D perhaps matching TRBD2 (5 bases). Near its end, the DNA agrees better with TRBJ2-7, so the J call may be wrong. In germline, CDR1 is MDHEN, CDR2 SYDVKM. The length of the CDR3 is 14 residues. CDR3 DNA: TGTGCCAGCAATTCCCCCGGGGTTTCCAACGAGCAGTACTTC. Amino acids: CASNSPGVSNEQYF.